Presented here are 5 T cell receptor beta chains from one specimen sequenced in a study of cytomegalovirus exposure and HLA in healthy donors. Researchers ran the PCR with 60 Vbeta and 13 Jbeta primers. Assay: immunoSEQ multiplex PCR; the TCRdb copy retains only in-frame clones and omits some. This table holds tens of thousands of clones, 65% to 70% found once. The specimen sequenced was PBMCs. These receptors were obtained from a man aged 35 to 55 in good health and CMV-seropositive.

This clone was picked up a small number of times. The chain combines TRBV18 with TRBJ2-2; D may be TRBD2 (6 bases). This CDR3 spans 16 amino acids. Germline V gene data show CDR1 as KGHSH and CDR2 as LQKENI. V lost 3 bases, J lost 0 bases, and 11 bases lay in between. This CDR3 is CASSPQGGANTGELFF. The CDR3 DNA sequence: TGTGCCAGCTCACCTCAGGGAGGCGCGAACACCGGGGAGCTGTTTTTT.

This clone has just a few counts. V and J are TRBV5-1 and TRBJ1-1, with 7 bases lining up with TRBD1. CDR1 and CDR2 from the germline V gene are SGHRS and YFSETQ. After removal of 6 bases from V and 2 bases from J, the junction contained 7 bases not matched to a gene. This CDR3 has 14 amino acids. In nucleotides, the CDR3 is TGCGCCAGCACCGGGACAGACGAAAACACTGAAGCTTTCTTT. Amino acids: CASTGTDENTEAFF.

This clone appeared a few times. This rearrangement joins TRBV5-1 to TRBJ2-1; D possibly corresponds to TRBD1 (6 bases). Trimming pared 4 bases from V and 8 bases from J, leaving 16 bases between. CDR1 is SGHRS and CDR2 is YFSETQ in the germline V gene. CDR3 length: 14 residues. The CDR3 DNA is TGCGCCAGCAGCCACGGACAGCCTCTGGATGAGCAGTTCTTC. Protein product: CASSHGQPLDEQFF.

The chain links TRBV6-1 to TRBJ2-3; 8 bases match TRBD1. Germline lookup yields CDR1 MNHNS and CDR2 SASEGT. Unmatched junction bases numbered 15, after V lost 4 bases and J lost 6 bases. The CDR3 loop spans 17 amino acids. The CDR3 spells CASSVPDRDRNSDTQYF. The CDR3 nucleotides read TGTGCCAGCAGTGTACCTGACCGGGACAGGAATTCTGATACGCAGTATTTT.

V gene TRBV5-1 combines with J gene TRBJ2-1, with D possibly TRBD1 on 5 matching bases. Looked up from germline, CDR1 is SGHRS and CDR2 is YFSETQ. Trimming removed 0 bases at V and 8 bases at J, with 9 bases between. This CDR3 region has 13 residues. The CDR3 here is CASSLAGNHEQFF. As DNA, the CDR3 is TGCGCCAGCAGCTTGGCAGGGAACCATGAGCAGTTCTTC.